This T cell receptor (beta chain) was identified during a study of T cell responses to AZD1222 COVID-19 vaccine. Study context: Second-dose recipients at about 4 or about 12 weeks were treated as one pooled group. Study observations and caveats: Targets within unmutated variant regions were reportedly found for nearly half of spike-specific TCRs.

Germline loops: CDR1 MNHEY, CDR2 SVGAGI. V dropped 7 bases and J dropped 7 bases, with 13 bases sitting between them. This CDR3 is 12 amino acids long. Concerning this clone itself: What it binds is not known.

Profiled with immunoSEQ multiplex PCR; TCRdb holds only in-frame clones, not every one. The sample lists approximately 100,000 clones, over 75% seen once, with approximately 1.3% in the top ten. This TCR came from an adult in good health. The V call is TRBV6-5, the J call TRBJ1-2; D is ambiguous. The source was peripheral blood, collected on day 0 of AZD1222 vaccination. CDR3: CASTQRGFGYTF. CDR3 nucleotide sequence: TGTGCCAGCACCCAAAGAGGATTTGGCTACACCTTC.